This TCR beta chain was observed in a study of patients and donors after allogeneic stem cell transplantation. The CDR3 covers 13 residues. Deletions cut 6 bases from V and 2 bases from J, with 10 bases between. Per germline, CDR1 SGHRS and CDR2 YFSETQ. Each CDR3 protein gets one entry after TCRdb re-called the RT-PCR reads with MiXCR. The sample holds approximately 17,000 distinct CDR3 sequences, under 30% seen once. Sequencing input: blood, either unsorted or a sorted T cell fraction (not recorded which). The chain couples TRBV5-1 to TRBJ2-3; possibly TRBD1 for D (6 bases). This sequence originates from a human donor who was either an allogeneic HSCT recipient or a stem cell or donor lymphocyte infusion donor (not recorded which). It is not recorded whose cells these are; they may come from a transplant donor. The CDR3: CASNPGATDTQYF. As DNA, the CDR3 is TGCGCCAGCAACCCAGGGGCCACAGATACGCAGTATTTT.